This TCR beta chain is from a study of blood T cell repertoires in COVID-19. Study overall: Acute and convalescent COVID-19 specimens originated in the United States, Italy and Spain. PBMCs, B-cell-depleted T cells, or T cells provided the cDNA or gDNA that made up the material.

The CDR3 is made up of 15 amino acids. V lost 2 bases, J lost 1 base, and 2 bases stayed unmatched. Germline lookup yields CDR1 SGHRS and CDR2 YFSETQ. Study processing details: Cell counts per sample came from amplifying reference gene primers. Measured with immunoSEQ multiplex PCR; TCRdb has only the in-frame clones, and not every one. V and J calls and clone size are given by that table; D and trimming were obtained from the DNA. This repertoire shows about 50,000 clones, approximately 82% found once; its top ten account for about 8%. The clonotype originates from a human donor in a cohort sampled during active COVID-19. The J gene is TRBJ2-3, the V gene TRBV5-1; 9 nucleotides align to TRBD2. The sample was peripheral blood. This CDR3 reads CASSFAGGGTDTQYF. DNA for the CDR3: TGCGCCAGCAGCTTCGCGGGAGGGGGCACAGATACGCAGTATTTT. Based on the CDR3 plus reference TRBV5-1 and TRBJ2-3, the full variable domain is KAGVTQTPRYLIKTRGQQVTLSCSPISGHRSVSWYQQTPGQGLQFLFEYFSETQRNKGNFPGRFSGRQFSNSRSEMNVSTLELGDSALYLCASSFAGGGTDTQYFGPGTRLTVL.